This record looks at one T cell receptor beta chain sequence and its context. Antigen: not known. Germline and junction disagree at one end, which may indicate a read error. These data originate in a study of metastatic and nonmetastatic thyroid tumors. As for the study in general: It was across blood and tumor or nodule tissue from malignant and benign thyroid patients that repertoires were compared. Study conclusions and caveats: Malignant thyroid tumors reportedly had TCR beta diversity that was significantly higher than in benign nodules, in blood and tumor.

CDR3 length: 17 residues. CDR1 MDHEN and CDR2 SYDVKM come from the germline V gene. Ahead of thyroid surgery, no patient had received treatment of any kind. Original processing methods: Building a distant-metastasis classifier for papillary thyroid cancer drew on CDR3 differences across clinicopathological groups. With MiXCR, TCRdb reprocessed the PCR reads. Clone size and V and J calls follow TCRdb, not the original study. The sample records 17,000 or so clones, about 25% being singletons. The sequenced sample was adjacent normal tissue. This TCR derives from a female donor with papillary thyroid cancer or a benign thyroid nodule (not recorded which). Some clones in this sample may be carry-over from other donors' samples. This chain uses TRBV28 with TRBJ1-3; the D is unclear. CDR3 amino acids: CASSPPCVRSSGNTIYF. In DNA form, the CDR3 reads TGTGCCAGCAGTCCCCCTTGTGTACGAAGCTCTGGAAACACCATATACTTT.